Listed here are 25 T cell receptor beta chains from one sample, sequenced in a study of blood T cell repertoires in COVID-19. The assay was immunoSEQ multiplex PCR, and TCRdb's table has in-frame clones only and misses some. The repertoire has about 300,000 clones, less than 90% of them found once; the top ten carry about an eighth. Specimen: peripheral blood. The receptors were sampled from a human donor in a cohort sampled during active COVID-19.

V is TRBV9 and J is TRBJ1-2, with 8 nucleotides matching TRBD1. Germline V gene sequence: CDR1 SGDLS, CDR2 YYNGEE. With V trimmed by 4 bases and J by 7 bases, 6 bases remained unmatched. The CDR3 contains 13 residues. CDR3 loop: CASSRTGLFGYTF. The CDR3 DNA reads as TGTGCCAGCAGCCGGACAGGGCTATTTGGCTACACCTTC. Full variable domain (remainder filled in from reference TRBV9 and TRBJ1-2): DSGVTQTPKHLITATGQRVTLRCSPRSGDLSVYWYQQSLDQGLQFLIQYYNGEERAKGNILERFSAQQFPDLHSELNLSSLELGDSALYFCASSRTGLFGYTFGSGTRLTVV.

The chain recombines TRBV29-1 with TRBJ2-7; 10 bases agree with TRBD2. The CDR3 has 12 amino acids. Germline CDR1 reads SQVTM; CDR2 reads ANQGSEA. The V gene end was trimmed by 2 bases and the J gene end by 10 bases; junction bases not matched to a gene: 5. In nucleotides, the CDR3 is TGCAGCGTTGAACTAGCGGGAGCCCAACAGTACTTC. Translated, it gives CSVELAGAQQYF.

The CDR3 nucleotides are TGCGCCAGCAGCTTGGGGGGGACAGGGGACCATGAGCAGTTCTTC. Amino acids: CASSLGGTGDHEQFF. This rearrangement joins TRBV5-1 to TRBJ2-1, with 10 bases identical to TRBD1. CDR1 and CDR2 (germline): SGHRS, YFSETQ. V was clipped by 0 bases and J by 8 bases; unmatched bases: 5. The CDR3 is made up of 15 amino acids.

The chain couples TRBV6-6 to TRBJ2-3, with 9 bases lining up with TRBD2. Unmatched junction bases numbered 6, after V lost 0 bases and J lost 5 bases. The CDR3 consists of 16 residues. The germline V gene encodes CDR1 MNHNY and CDR2 SVGAGI (reference sequence). The DNA of the CDR3 is TGTGCCAGCAGTTACTCCGCGGGAGGGTTCGAAGATACGCAGTATTTT. Encoded protein: CASSYSAGGFEDTQYF.

V usage is TRBV11-2 and J usage is TRBJ1-2; D remains ambiguous. Trimming cost V 5 bases and J 5 bases, with 12 bases left between them. The CDR3 totals 13 residues. Germline CDR1 reads SGHAT; CDR2 reads FQNNGV. The CDR3 protein is CASSPDSWYGYTF. The CDR3 DNA is TGTGCCAGCAGCCCGGACTCCTGGTATGGCTACACCTTC.

J is TRBJ1-3 and V is TRBV12-3 or TRBV12-4; D gene uncertain. This CDR3 region has 13 residues. V lost 4 bases and J lost 3, with 7 bases in between. CDR3: CASSSNFGNTIYF. In DNA form, the CDR3 reads TGTGCCAGCAGTTCCAATTTTGGAAACACCATATATTTT.

In this sample, this clone turned up once. This chain's CDR3 is CASSNPGTSGNYEQYF. The DNA for the CDR3 is TGTGCCAGCAGTAACCCCGGGACTAGCGGGAACTACGAGCAGTACTTC. This sequence joins TRBV27 and TRBJ2-7; 13 bases fit TRBD2. The CDR3 sequence is 16 residues long. V lost 5 bases, J lost 3 bases, and 7 bases stayed unmatched. Germline V lookup: CDR1 MNHEY, CDR2 SMNVEV (reference sequence).

This chain joins TRBV9 and TRBJ2-1; D is perhaps TRBD2 (6 bases). The CDR3 runs to 15 residues. V gave up 0 bases and J gave up 4 bases, with 11 bases separating them. Germline V CDR1 and CDR2: SGDLS, YYNGEE. Here the CDR3 DNA reads TGTGCCAGCAGCGTAGGGGGAGGCGGATACAATGAGCAGTTCTTC. The encoded protein is CASSVGGGGYNEQFF.

The chain is built from TRBV4-1 and TRBJ2-1; TRBD2 matches 11 bases. The germline V gene has CDR1 MGHRA and CDR2 YSYEKL. The CDR3 runs 17 residues. V trimming: 0 bases; J trimming: 7 bases; junction bases outside the gene matches: 8. The CDR3 DNA reads TGCGCCAGCAGCCAAGACCTGGGGACTAGCGGTAGGAATGAGCAGTTCTTC. Its translation: CASSQDLGTSGRNEQFF.

The chain carries TRBV10-3 and TRBJ2-1, with a tentative D call TRBD1 (5 bases). The CDR3 length is 14 residues. From germline, CDR1 is ENHRY and CDR2 SYGVKD. The V end lost 8 bases, the J end lost 3 bases, and 14 bases lay between the germline ends. Written as DNA, the CDR3 is TGTGCCATCGGAGCACAGGCGGACTACAATGAGCAGTTCTTC. This gives the protein CAIGAQADYNEQFF.

The chain joins TRBV3-1 (or the pseudogene TRBV3-2) to TRBJ2-5; D remains ambiguous. The germline gives CDR1 LGHDT, CDR2 YNNKEL (reference sequence). The CDR3 loop spans 15 amino acids. Trimming took 0 bases from V and 2 from J, leaving 10 bases between them. CDR3 loop: CASSQEPVTQETQYF. For the CDR3, the DNA is TGTGCCAGCAGCCAAGAGCCCGTTACTCAAGAGACCCAGTACTTC.

V usage is TRBV28 and J usage is TRBJ2-3; D is possibly TRBD2 (6 bases). This CDR3 region has 16 residues. V shed 7 bases and J shed 0 bases, with 17 bases lying between them. Germline CDR1 reads MDHEN; CDR2 reads SYDVKM. The CDR3 reads CASNPAGRPSTDTQYF. Written as DNA, the CDR3 is TGTGCCAGCAACCCTGCGGGGCGCCCGAGCACAGATACGCAGTATTTT.

This chain joins TRBV7-2 and TRBJ2-3; 7 positions match TRBD1. V dropped 2 bases and J dropped 10; count of bases not matched to a gene: 9. The germline gives CDR1 SGHTA, CDR2 FQGNSA. This CDR3 has 14 amino acids. CDR3 sequence reads: CASSLRELGQAQYF. The CDR3 bases are TGTGCCAGCAGCTTACGGGAACTAGGACAGGCGCAGTATTTT.

There are a few counts of this clone. The rearrangement uses TRBV2 and TRBJ2-7; TRBD2 is a possible D gene (5 bases). The germline V gene has CDR1 SNHLY and CDR2 FYNNEI. The V end was cut by 9 bases, the J end by 0 bases, with 12 bases between. The CDR3 sequence is 13 residues long. The CDR3 region is CASEAESSYEQYF. Here the CDR3 DNA reads TGTGCCAGTGAAGCGGAAAGCTCCTACGAGCAGTACTTC. Full variable domain (missing parts from reference TRBV2 and TRBJ2-7): EPEVTQTPSHQVTQMGQEVILRCVPISNHLYFYWYRQILGQKVEFLVSFYNNEISEKSEIFDDQFSVERPDGSNFTLKIRSTKLEDSAMYFCASEAESSYEQYFGPGTRLTVT.

The CDR3 here is CSASSGRGTYEQYF. CDR3 DNA: TGCAGTGCTAGTTCCGGGAGAGGAACCTACGAGCAGTACTTC. This rearrangement joins TRBV20-1 to TRBJ2-7, with a tentative D call TRBD2 (6 bases). V was pared by 3 bases and J by 2 bases, with 14 bases between. CDR1 and CDR2 (germline): DFQATT, SNEGSKA (reference sequence). The CDR3 extends over 14 amino acids.

The chain is built from TRBV30 and TRBJ1-5; TRBD1 is a possible D gene (6 bases). Trimming left V 5 bases short and J 4 bases short, with 12 bases between. The CDR3 runs 13 residues. Per germline, CDR1 GTSNPN and CDR2 SVGIG (reference sequence). As DNA, the CDR3 is TGTGCCTGGGGGCACAGGGTTAATCAGCCCCAGCATTTT. It codes for CAWGHRVNQPQHF.

V is TRBV20-1 and J is TRBJ1-2, with 7 bases that match TRBD1. Trimming removed 3 bases from V and 4 bases from J; junction bases left unmatched: 8. This CDR3 region has 14 residues. Germline V gives CDR1 DFQATT, CDR2 SNEGSKA (reference sequence). The CDR3 DNA reads TGCAGTGCTAGTCTCAGACAGGGTACCTATGGCTACACCTTC. It is translated as CSASLRQGTYGYTF.

The chain uses TRBV2 and TRBJ2-5; TRBD1 agrees at 7 bases. The V gene's germline CDR1 is SNHLY and CDR2 FYNNEI. V trimming: 11 bases; J trimming: 4 bases; junction bases outside the gene matches: 7. The CDR3 extends over 12 amino acids. The CDR3 sequence: CACQTGLETQYF. CDR3 in DNA: TGTGCCTGTCAGACAGGGTTAGAGACCCAGTACTTC. Variable domain in full (rest from reference TRBV2 and TRBJ2-5): EPEVTQTPSHQVTQMGQEVILRCVPISNHLYFYWYRQILGQKVEFLVSFYNNEISEKSEIFDDQFSVERPDGSNFTLKIRSTKLEDSAMYFCACQTGLETQYFGPGTRLLVL.

The J gene is TRBJ2-7, the V gene TRBV10-2; D is uncertain. The germline CDR1 and CDR2 sequences are WSHSY and SAAADI. The CDR3 length is 11 residues. Trimming cost V 3 bases and J 7 bases, with 7 bases left between them. This chain's CDR3 is CASSELSEQYF. The DNA of the CDR3 is TGCGCCAGCAGTGAACTTAGTGAGCAGTACTTC.

The chain carries TRBV6-1 and TRBJ2-3; TRBD2 matches 8 bases. Germline trimming cut 3 bases from V and 3 bases from J; bases unmatched to any gene: 2. Germline V gives CDR1 MNHNS, CDR2 SASEGT. The CDR3 consists of 14 residues. CDR3 sequence (DNA): TGTGCCAGCAGTGAGAGCGGGAGTACAGATACGCAGTATTTT. Translation: CASSESGSTDTQYF.

The genes are TRBV5-1 and TRBJ2-1; 12 positions agree with TRBD1. Per the germline V gene, CDR1 is SGHRS and CDR2 is YFSETQ. The trim removed 5 bases at V and 8 bases at J, leaving 5 bases unmatched. This CDR3 region has 14 residues. The DNA for the CDR3 is TGCGCCAGCAGGGGGACAGGGGGCCATCATGAGCAGTTCTTC. As protein: CASRGTGGHHEQFF.

A few counts support this clone. This chain connects TRBV5-1 to TRBJ2-7, with 7 positions matching TRBD2. Per the germline V gene, CDR1 is SGHRS and CDR2 is YFSETQ. The ends lost 5 bases at V and 4 bases at J; junction bases unmatched: 3. The CDR3 has 12 residues. The CDR3 spells CASSPSGYEQYF. The CDR3, as DNA: TGCGCCAGCAGTCCTAGCGGATACGAGCAGTACTTC.

This chain joins TRBV5-1 and TRBJ2-6; D is undetermined. CDR3 length: 17 residues. Germline CDR1 is SGHRS and CDR2 is YFSETQ. V was shortened by 0 bases and J by 0 bases, with 10 bases between the two germline ends. This CDR3 reads CASSLAEDISGANVLTF. The CDR3 DNA sequence: TGCGCCAGCAGCTTGGCAGAGGATATCTCTGGGGCCAACGTCCTGACTTTC.

This chain uses TRBV18 with TRBJ2-5; D is possibly TRBD2 (6 bases). Germline lookup yields CDR1 KGHSH and CDR2 LQKENI. This CDR3 contains 15 residues. Trimming took 0 bases from V and 5 from J, leaving 13 bases between them. CDR3 residues: CASSPPEGKGETQYF. The CDR3 DNA reads as TGTGCCAGCTCACCACCGGAGGGAAAGGGGGAGACCCAGTACTTC.

The rearrangement joins TRBV6-5 to TRBJ1-1; TRBD1 aligns across 8 bases. Germline-derived CDR1 and CDR2 are MNHEY and SVGAGI. The CDR3 contains 13 residues. The trim removed 6 bases at V and 8 bases at J, leaving 8 bases unmatched. The CDR3 coding sequence is TGTGCCAGCAGAAACCAACAGGGGGTGGAAGCTTTCTTT. Translated: CASRNQQGVEAFF.